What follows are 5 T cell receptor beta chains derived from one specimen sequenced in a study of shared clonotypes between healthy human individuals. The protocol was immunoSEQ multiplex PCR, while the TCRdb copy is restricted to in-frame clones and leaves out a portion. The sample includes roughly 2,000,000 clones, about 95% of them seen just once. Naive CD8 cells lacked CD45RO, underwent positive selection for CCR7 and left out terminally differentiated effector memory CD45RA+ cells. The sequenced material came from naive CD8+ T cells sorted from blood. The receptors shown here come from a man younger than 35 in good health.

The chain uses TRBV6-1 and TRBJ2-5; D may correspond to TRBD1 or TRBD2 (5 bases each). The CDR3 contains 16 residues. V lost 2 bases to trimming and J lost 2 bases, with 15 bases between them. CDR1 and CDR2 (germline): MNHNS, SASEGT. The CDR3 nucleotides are TGTGCCAGCAGTGAATATGAGGGACGGTTACAAGAGACCCAGTACTTC. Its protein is CASSEYEGRLQETQYF.

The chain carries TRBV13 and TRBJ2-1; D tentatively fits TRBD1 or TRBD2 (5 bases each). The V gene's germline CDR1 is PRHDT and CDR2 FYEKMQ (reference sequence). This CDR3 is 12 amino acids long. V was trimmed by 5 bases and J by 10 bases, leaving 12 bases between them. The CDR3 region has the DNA TGTGCCAGCAGCGGCGTACGGGGCGAGCAGTTCTTC. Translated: CASSGVRGEQFF.

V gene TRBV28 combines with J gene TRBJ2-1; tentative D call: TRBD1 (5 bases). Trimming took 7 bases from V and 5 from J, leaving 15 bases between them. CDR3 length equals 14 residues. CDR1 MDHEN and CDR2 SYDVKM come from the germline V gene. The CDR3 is CASTYQGGDNEQFF. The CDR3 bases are TGTGCCAGCACGTACCAGGGCGGCGACAATGAGCAGTTCTTC.

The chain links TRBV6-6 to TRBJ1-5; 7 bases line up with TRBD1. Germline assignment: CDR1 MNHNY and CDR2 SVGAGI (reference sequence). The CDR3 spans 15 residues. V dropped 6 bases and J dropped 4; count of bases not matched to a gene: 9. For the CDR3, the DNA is TGTGCCAGCAGCCCCACAACAGGGGTAAATCAGCCCCAGCATTTT. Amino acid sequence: CASSPTTGVNQPQHF.

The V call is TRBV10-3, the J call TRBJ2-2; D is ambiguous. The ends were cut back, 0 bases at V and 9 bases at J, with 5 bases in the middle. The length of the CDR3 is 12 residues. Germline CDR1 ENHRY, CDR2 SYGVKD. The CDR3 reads CAISESEWELFF. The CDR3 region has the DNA TGTGCCATCAGTGAGTCGGAGTGGGAGCTGTTTTTT.